This T cell receptor beta chain emerged from a study of blood T cell repertoires in COVID-19. Study as a whole: Samples taken during acute and convalescent COVID-19 were collected in the United States, Italy and Spain. PBMCs, B-cell-depleted T cells, or T cells were the source of the cDNA or gDNA that made up the material.

TCRdb keeps only in-frame clones here, not all; method: immunoSEQ multiplex PCR. This table has some 180,000 clones, roughly 85% appearing once. V lost 0 bases and J 3 bases, leaving 7 bases between the germline ends. The CDR3 has 14 residues. The V gene's germline CDR1 is SGHRS and CDR2 YFSETQ. The chain employs TRBV5-1 and TRBJ1-5; possible D gene TRBD1, 5 bases. Sequencing input: PBMCs or T cells enriched from blood (not recorded which). This clonotype originated in a middle-aged man who had recovered from COVID-19. For the CDR3, the DNA is TGCGCCAGCAGCTTGGGACAGAACAATCAGCCCCAGCATTTT. It is translated as CASSLGQNNQPQHF.